The 20 T cell receptor beta chains below were found in one sample sequenced in a study of cytomegalovirus exposure and HLA in healthy donors. The primer mix had 60 Vbeta and 13 Jbeta primers. Only in-frame clones appear in the TCRdb table, and some are missing; sequencing was by immunoSEQ multiplex PCR. The table lists more than 200,000 clones. The sample consisted of PBMCs. These receptors were obtained from a woman aged 25 to 39 in good health and CMV-seropositive.

V usage is TRBV18 and J usage is TRBJ2-7, with 10 nucleotides matching TRBD2. CDR1 and CDR2 (germline): KGHSH, LQKENI. CDR3 length: 14 residues. Trimming removed 2 bases from V and 5 bases from J; junction bases left unmatched: 3. This chain's CDR3 is CASSPASGGNEQYF. The CDR3 coding sequence is TGTGCCAGCTCACCAGCTAGCGGGGGAAACGAGCAGTACTTC.

This chain links TRBV5-1 with TRBJ2-2, with D maybe TRBD1 (6 bases). The germline V and J ends were trimmed by 4 bases and 6 bases, with 10 bases remaining between them. The CDR3 has 13 amino acids. CDR1 is SGHRS, CDR2 YFSETQ, per germline. The CDR3 coding sequence is TGCGCCAGCAGCCTACAGGGTTCCGGGGAGCTGTTTTTT. Protein: CASSLQGSGELFF. Variable domain in full (rest from reference TRBV5-1 and TRBJ2-2): KAGVTQTPRYLIKTRGQQVTLSCSPISGHRSVSWYQQTPGQGLQFLFEYFSETQRNKGNFPGRFSGRQFSNSRSEMNVSTLELGDSALYLCASSLQGSGELFFGEGSRLTVL.

This chain connects TRBV4-1 to TRBJ2-2, with D unclear. The germline gives CDR1 MGHRA, CDR2 YSYEKL. This CDR3 contains 13 residues. Trimming left V 3 bases short and J 8 bases short, with 10 bases between. The CDR3, as DNA: TGCGCCAGCAGCCATGTTACGACTGGGGAGCTGTTTTTT. Its translation is CASSHVTTGELFF.

V gene TRBV2 combines with J gene TRBJ1-5; TRBD1 aligns across 7 bases. The V gene end was trimmed by 5 bases and the J gene end by 2 bases; junction bases not matched to a gene: 3. From germline, CDR1 is SNHLY and CDR2 FYNNEI. The CDR3 extends over 14 amino acids. The CDR3 loop reads CASSPGQGNQPQHF. CDR3 coding DNA: TGTGCCAGCAGTCCAGGACAGGGCAATCAGCCCCAGCATTTT.

The CDR3: CASSFGTGAYYSNQPQHF. The CDR3 DNA follows: TGTGCCAGCAGCTTTGGGACAGGGGCCTACTATAGCAATCAGCCCCAGCATTTT. The J gene is TRBJ1-5, the V gene TRBV7-2; 10 bases agree with TRBD1. With V trimmed by 3 bases and J by 0 bases, 8 bases remained unmatched. Germline CDR1 and CDR2: SGHTA and FQGNSA. CDR3 length: 18 amino acids.

The gene calls are TRBV5-1 and TRBJ2-3; TRBD1 matches 9 bases. The CDR3 length is 16 residues. The germline gives CDR1 SGHRS, CDR2 YFSETQ. The V and J ends lost 4 bases and 2 bases, in that order; junction bases with no gene match: 8. Here the CDR3 DNA reads TGCGCCAGCAGCAATCCCGGGACAGGGAACACAGATACGCAGTATTTT. It translates to CASSNPGTGNTDTQYF.

This chain links TRBV5-1 with TRBJ1-6; tentatively, D is TRBD1 (5 bases). The V and J ends lost 0 bases and 6 bases respectively, with 13 bases between them. Germline V gene sequence: CDR1 SGHRS, CDR2 YFSETQ. The CDR3 loop spans 16 amino acids. The chain's CDR3 is CASSLAGQGGNSPLHF. As DNA, the CDR3 is TGCGCCAGCAGCTTGGCCGGGCAGGGTGGTAATTCACCCCTCCACTTT.

The gene calls are TRBV7-2 and TRBJ2-5; TRBD2 is a possible D gene (6 bases). There are 13 residues in the CDR3. With 3 bases removed from V and 5 bases from J, the gap between germline ends came to 10 bases. The germline CDR1 and CDR2 sequences are SGHTA and FQGNSA. The CDR3 nucleotides are TGTGCCAGCAGCTTGGGGACTGGGGAGACCCAGTACTTC. It translates to CASSLGTGETQYF.

As concerns this clone: Within the sample, other DNA sequences also encode this same CDR3. The rearrangement links TRBV18 to TRBJ2-5; D may be TRBD1 (6 bases). There are 13 residues in the CDR3. Deletions cut 3 bases from V and 2 bases from J, with 7 bases between. CDR1 and CDR2 from the germline V gene are KGHSH and LQKENI. The chain's CDR3 is CASSPDSQETQYF. CDR3 coding DNA: TGTGCCAGCTCACCGGACAGTCAAGAGACCCAGTACTTC.

This rearrangement joins TRBV18 to TRBJ1-1, with unresolved D. Germline V gives CDR1 KGHSH, CDR2 LQKENI. The CDR3 has 13 amino acids. V was clipped by 6 bases and J by 0 bases, with 8 bases between them. In DNA, the CDR3 is TGTGCCAGCTCCCTAGACCTGAACACTGAAGCTTTCTTT. It yields the protein CASSLDLNTEAFF.

The rearrangement joins TRBV19 to TRBJ1-6; D uncertain. The CDR3 length is 13 residues. The V end lost 8 bases, the J end lost 4 bases, and 9 bases lay between the germline ends. In germline, CDR1 is LNHDA, CDR2 SQIVND (reference sequence). In nucleotides, the CDR3 is TGTGCCAGTGGACTGCTGTATAATTCACCCCTCCACTTT. Translation gives CASGLLYNSPLHF.

V is TRBV10-3 and J is TRBJ2-7, with a tentative D call TRBD2 (5 bases). Trimming pared 4 bases from V and 7 bases from J, leaving 14 bases between. This CDR3 contains 13 residues. Per germline, CDR1 ENHRY and CDR2 SYGVKD. DNA for the CDR3: TGTGCCATCAGTGGGGCGGGCCCCGGGGAGCAGTACTTC. This sequence encodes CAISGAGPGEQYF.

The CDR3 spells CASGLGNQADTQYF. Written as DNA, the CDR3 is TGTGCTAGTGGTTTGGGCAACCAGGCGGATACGCAGTATTTT. The chain uses TRBV12-5 and TRBJ2-3; D unresolved. Trimming took 1 base from V and 6 from J, leaving 11 bases between them. The CDR3 length is 14 residues. Germline CDR1 and CDR2: LGHNT and FRNRAP.

This chain links TRBV4-1 with TRBJ1-5, with unresolved D. The V gene lost 2 bases and the J gene lost 4 bases, with 6 bases spanning the gap. The germline CDR1 and CDR2 sequences are MGHRA and YSYEKL. This CDR3 region has 13 residues. The CDR3 DNA reads as TGCGCCAGCAGCCAATTCGGGAATCAGCCCCAGCATTTT. Encoded protein: CASSQFGNQPQHF.

The rearrangement joins TRBV28 to TRBJ2-7, with D unclear. This CDR3 is 12 amino acids long. In germline, CDR1 is MDHEN, CDR2 SYDVKM. The ends were cut back, 5 bases at V and 0 bases at J, with 5 bases in the middle. CDR3 protein: CASSTSSYEQYF. The CDR3 coding sequence is TGTGCCAGCAGTACCAGCTCCTACGAGCAGTACTTC.

The rearrangement uses TRBV5-1 and TRBJ1-1, with TRBD1 as a possible D gene (5 bases). The CDR3 is made up of 17 amino acids. Germline assignment: CDR1 SGHRS and CDR2 YFSETQ. Between the trimmed V and J ends, which lost 0 bases and 4 bases, there was a span of 19 bases. In nucleotides, the CDR3 is TGCGCCAGCAGCTTGGATCCGGCGGGGACCGGGGGCACTGAAGCTTTCTTT. Amino acid sequence: CASSLDPAGTGGTEAFF.

This rearrangement joins TRBV5-8 to TRBJ1-5; tentative D call: TRBD1 (5 bases). Germline V gene lookup returns CDR1 SGHTS and CDR2 YDEGEE. V lost 6 bases and J lost 1, with 14 bases in between. The CDR3 runs to 15 residues. The CDR3: CASTPQTASNQPQHF. The CDR3 nucleotides read TGTGCCAGCACCCCACAGACAGCGAGCAATCAGCCCCAGCATTTT.

The chain recombines TRBV7-9 with TRBJ1-1; perhaps TRBD1 as D (6 bases). The V gene lost 5 bases and the J gene lost 6 bases, with 16 bases spanning the gap. The CDR3 length is 14 residues. Germline CDR1 and CDR2: SEHNR and FQNEAQ (reference sequence). DNA for the CDR3: TGTGCCAGCAGCGAAAACAGGGTCCCCTCTGAAGCTTTCTTT. It translates to CASSENRVPSEAFF.

The chain employs TRBV28 and TRBJ1-2; possibly TRBD1 for D (5 bases). The germline CDR1 and CDR2 sequences are MDHEN and SYDVKM. There are 13 residues in the CDR3. V was cut by 8 bases and J by 0 bases, with 10 bases left in between. The CDR3 region has the DNA TGTGCCAGCTCTACAGGAGCTAACTATGGCTACACCTTC. This gives the protein CASSTGANYGYTF.

This chain joins TRBV28 and TRBJ2-1, with TRBD2 matching 9 bases. The J segment lost 8 bases and the V segment lost 2 bases, leaving 7 bases of the junction unmatched. Germline lookup yields CDR1 MDHEN and CDR2 SYDVKM. The CDR3 totals 15 residues. The CDR3 is CASSLNSGSFHEQFF. DNA of the CDR3: TGTGCCAGCAGTTTAAATAGCGGGAGTTTTCATGAGCAGTTCTTC.